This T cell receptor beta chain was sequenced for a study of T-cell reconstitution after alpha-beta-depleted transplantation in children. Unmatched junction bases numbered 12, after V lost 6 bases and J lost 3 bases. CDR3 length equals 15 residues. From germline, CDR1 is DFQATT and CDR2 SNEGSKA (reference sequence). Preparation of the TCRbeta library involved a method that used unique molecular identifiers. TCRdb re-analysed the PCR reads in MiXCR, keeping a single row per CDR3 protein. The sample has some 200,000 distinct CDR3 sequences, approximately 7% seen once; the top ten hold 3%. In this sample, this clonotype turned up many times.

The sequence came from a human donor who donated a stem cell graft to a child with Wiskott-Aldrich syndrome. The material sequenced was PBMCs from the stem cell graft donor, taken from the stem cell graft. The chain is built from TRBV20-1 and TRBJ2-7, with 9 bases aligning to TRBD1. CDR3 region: CSAPKAGQGYYEQYF. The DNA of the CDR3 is TGCAGTGCACCCAAGGCGGGACAGGGTTACTACGAGCAGTACTTC.